This T cell receptor (beta chain) was obtained from a study of T-cell memory formation after mild COVID-19. This clonotype was counted a few times. What it recognizes is unknown. Findings of the study overall: Some clones that responded were present in memory (sampled pre-infection), which suggests cross-reactive memory joined.

TCR alpha and TCR beta cDNA libraries carrying sample barcodes and UMIs were produced by 5'RACE using constant-segment primers. TCRdb recomputed calls from the 5' RACE reads with MiXCR, one row per CDR3 protein. The sample yields some 130,000 distinct CDR3 sequences, 16% seen once. The sequence came from an adult woman who had mild COVID-19 (a few samples of this study predate the infection). Cell type and time point are not known. The specimen was PBMCs or a T cell subset sorted from them (not recorded which).

The CDR3, as DNA: TGCGCCAGCAGCGGGGAGTCAGACTCCTACAATGAGCAGTTCTTC. It codes for CASSGESDSYNEQFF. This chain joins TRBV5-1 and TRBJ2-1; TRBD2 might be the D (5 bases). CDR1 is SGHRS, CDR2 YFSETQ, per germline. The CDR3 extends over 15 amino acids. Trimming left V 4 bases short and J 0 bases short, with 11 bases between.